The 15 T cell receptor beta chains below all came from one sample that was sequenced in a study of immune cell composition in non-small cell lung cancer. Normal lung was sampled as far from the tumour as possible, at least 3 cm. TCRdb's copy holds only in-frame clones and misses some; the assay was immunoSEQ multiplex PCR. The sample carries fewer than 2,000 clones, 65% recorded once. The sample taken for sequencing was non-adjacent lung tissue. Receptors were obtained from a human donor with non-small cell lung cancer.

The V and J genes are TRBV11-2 and TRBJ1-3; maybe TRBD1 (6 bases). Germline V gene lookup returns CDR1 SGHAT and CDR2 FQNNGV. The CDR3 covers 14 residues. V was clipped by 5 bases and J by 8 bases, with 16 bases between them. For the CDR3, the DNA is TGTGCCAGCAGCCCGGGACAAGGGGGGGACACCATATATTTT. Its translation is CASSPGQGGDTIYF.

The gene calls are TRBV4-3 and TRBJ2-2, with 7 bases lining up with TRBD1. The CDR3 sequence is 15 residues long. The germline CDR1 and CDR2 sequences are LGHNA and YSLEER. The V and J ends lost 4 bases and 2 bases, in that order; junction bases with no gene match: 4. This CDR3 reads CASSRRTGNTGELFF. DNA of the CDR3: TGCGCCAGCAGCCGGCGGACAGGAAACACCGGGGAGCTGTTTTTT.

This clone showed up just once. This sequence joins TRBV7-1 and TRBJ2-5; no clear D. TRBV7-1 is annotated as an ORF whose role is uncertain. V lost 4 bases, J lost 3 bases, and 9 bases lay in between. The CDR3 contains 13 residues. CDR3 in amino acids: CASSYDREETQYF. The CDR3 coding sequence is TGTGCCAGCAGCTATGACCGGGAAGAGACCCAGTACTTC.

The rearrangement links TRBV4-2 to TRBJ1-2; D gene uncertain. The CDR3 is 14 residues long. Trimming left V 0 bases short and J 8 bases short, with 13 bases between. Germline lookup yields CDR1 LGHNA and CDR2 YNFKEQ. CDR3 amino acids: CASSQDRGVGGYTF. Written as DNA, the CDR3 is TGTGCCAGCAGCCAAGATCGAGGAGTCGGCGGCTACACCTTC.

This clone was counted a single time. This chain joins TRBV5-5 and TRBJ2-7; D might be TRBD1 (5 bases). CDR3 length: 14 residues. Trimming cost V 0 bases and J 3 bases, with 10 bases left between them. Looked up from germline, CDR1 is SGHKS and CDR2 is YYEKEE (reference sequence). DNA of the CDR3: TGTGCCAGCAGCTTGGTAGGACAATACTACGAGCAGTACTTC. It translates to CASSLVGQYYEQYF.

This clone came up a few times. The chain recombines TRBV5-1 with TRBJ1-1; D might be TRBD1 (6 bases). The CDR3 totals 16 residues. Germline V gene data show CDR1 as SGHRS and CDR2 as YFSETQ. V dropped 7 bases and J dropped 0 bases, with 19 bases sitting between them. The CDR3 loop is CASSRGGAHMNTEAFF. DNA of the CDR3: TGCGCCAGCTCGAGAGGGGGGGCCCACATGAACACTGAAGCTTTCTTT.

V usage is TRBV7-2 and J usage is TRBJ2-7, with a possible D match to TRBD1 (6 bases). The CDR3 runs 13 residues. Germline loops: CDR1 SGHTA, CDR2 FQGNSA. Deletions cut 5 bases from V and 6 bases from J, with 14 bases between. CDR3 protein: CASSPGWGLEQYF. CDR3 sequence (DNA): TGTGCCAGCAGCCCAGGCTGGGGGCTCGAGCAGTACTTC.

The V gene is TRBV27, the J gene TRBJ2-1; TRBD1 aligns across 12 bases. Germline CDR1 MNHEY, CDR2 SMNVEV (reference sequence). CDR3 length: 18 amino acids. With 0 bases clipped from V and 5 bases from J, the junction kept 8 bases outside the gene matches. In DNA form, the CDR3 reads TGTGCCAGCAGTTTATCGGAGTGGGACAGGGGGCCCCACAATGAGCAGTTCTTC. Translated: CASSLSEWDRGPHNEQFF.

The chain uses TRBV19 and TRBJ2-6; the match to TRBD1 covers 8 bases. Germline trimming cut 5 bases from V and 2 bases from J; bases unmatched to any gene: 2. Germline V gives CDR1 LNHDA, CDR2 SQIVND (reference sequence). This CDR3 contains 15 residues. The CDR3 DNA is TGTGCCAGTAGTTTGACAGGGGCTGGGGCCAACGTCCTGACTTTC. Protein product: CASSLTGAGANVLTF. Using reference TRBV19 and TRBJ2-6 for the parts outside the CDR3, the full variable domain is DGGITQSPKYLFRKEGQNVTLSCEQNLNHDAMYWYRQDPGQGLRLIYYSQIVNDFQKGDIAEGYSVSREKKESFPLTVTSAQKNPTAFYLCASSLTGAGANVLTFGAGSRLTVL.

The chain employs TRBV18 and TRBJ2-1; 7 bases are a match to TRBD2. CDR3 size: 14 residues. Germline trimming cut 3 bases from V and 8 bases from J; bases unmatched to any gene: 7. The germline CDR1 and CDR2 sequences are KGHSH and LQKENI. In DNA form, the CDR3 reads TGTGCCAGCTCACCGGGAACGGGGGGAGATGAGCAGTTCTTC. This encodes CASSPGTGGDEQFF.

The chain has TRBV6-5 and TRBJ2-1, with TRBD2 as a possible D gene (6 bases). Looked up from germline, CDR1 is MNHEY and CDR2 is SVGAGI. V shed 2 bases and J shed 1 base, with 6 bases lying between them. The CDR3 is 14 residues long. This CDR3 is CASSYGGSYNEQFF. CDR3 in DNA: TGTGCCAGCAGTTACGGGGGGTCCTACAATGAGCAGTTCTTC.

This clone was detected once. This chain uses TRBV5-4 with TRBJ2-7, with D maybe TRBD2 (7 bases). The length of the CDR3 is 16 residues. The V gene's germline CDR1 is SGHNT and CDR2 YYREEE (reference sequence). Trimming removed 0 bases from V and 4 bases from J, with 17 bases in between. CDR3 in DNA: TGTGCCAGCAGCTTGGGGGGGGGCAGGGCCAGTTACGAGCAGTACTTC. This gives the protein CASSLGGGRASYEQYF.

This chain uses TRBV7-9 with TRBJ1-5, with a weak D call TRBD1 (6 bases). The V gene's germline CDR1 is SEHNR and CDR2 FQNEAQ (reference sequence). V gave up 5 bases and J gave up 5 bases, with 16 bases separating them. CDR3 length equals 15 residues. This CDR3 is CASSPTGAGDQPQHF. The CDR3 coding sequence is TGTGCCAGCAGCCCTACGGGGGCGGGAGATCAGCCCCAGCATTTT.

The chain links TRBV6-5 to TRBJ1-3; possible D gene TRBD1, 6 bases. The V gene lost 6 bases and the J gene lost 0 bases, with 12 bases spanning the gap. Germline CDR1 and CDR2: MNHEY and SVGAGI. This CDR3 is 15 amino acids long. The CDR3 DNA follows: TGTGCCAGCAGACTCTACAGGGACTCTGGAAACACCATATATTTT. Its translation is CASRLYRDSGNTIYF.

This clone was counted a few times. The chain joins TRBV7-2 to TRBJ2-7; the D is unclear. CDR3 length: 12 amino acids. Germline V gene data show CDR1 as SGHTA and CDR2 as FQGNSA. Deletions cut 2 bases from V and 4 bases from J, with 6 bases between. The CDR3 DNA reads as TGTGCCAGCAGCTTATCCGTATACGAGCAGTACTTC. It is translated as CASSLSVYEQYF.